The 20 T cell receptor beta chains below all came from one sample that was sequenced in a study of blood T cell repertoires in COVID-19. Assay: immunoSEQ multiplex PCR; the TCRdb copy retains only in-frame clones and omits some. The sample records 25,000 to 35,000 clones, around 83% being singletons. The sequenced material came from peripheral blood. The receptor set was obtained from a man aged 65-85 years with active COVID-19.

CDR3 sequence reads: CATSIGTTGNTIYF. Here the CDR3 DNA reads TGTGCCACCAGCATTGGGACAACCGGAAACACCATATATTTT. J is TRBJ1-3 and V is TRBV15; maybe TRBD1 (6 bases). Germline lookup yields CDR1 LNHNV and CDR2 YYDKDF (reference sequence). The V and J ends lost 4 bases and 4 bases respectively, with 11 bases between them. The CDR3 has 14 residues. Full variable domain (remainder filled in from reference TRBV15 and TRBJ1-3): DAMVIQNPRYQVTQFGKPVTLSCSQTLNHNVMYWYQQKSSQAPKLLFHYYDKDFNNEADTPDNFQSRRPNTSFCFLDIRSPGLGDTAMYLCATSIGTTGNTIYFGEGSWLTVV.

The V call is TRBV4-1, the J call TRBJ2-7, with TRBD1 identical over 7 bases. V trimming: 4 bases; J trimming: 1 base; junction bases outside the gene matches: 1. CDR1 MGHRA and CDR2 YSYEKL come from the germline V gene. The CDR3 runs to 13 residues. The CDR3 coding sequence is TGCGCCAGCAGCCCGGGACAGTCCTACGAGCAGTACTTC. This gives the protein CASSPGQSYEQYF.

The rearrangement uses TRBV2 and TRBJ1-5; TRBD1 agrees at 9 bases. The V segment lost 6 bases and the J segment 0 bases; nucleotides outside the gene matches: 6. The CDR3 length is 16 residues. Looked up from germline, CDR1 is SNHLY and CDR2 is FYNNEI. CDR3 DNA sequence: TGTGCCAGCAGAGTGGACAGGGGTTATAGCAATCAGCCCCAGCATTTT. Amino acid sequence: CASRVDRGYSNQPQHF.

The chain is built from TRBV7-9 and TRBJ1-1; TRBD1 is a possible D gene (6 bases). V was clipped by 5 bases and J by 10 bases, with 14 bases between them. The V gene's germline CDR1 is SEHNR and CDR2 FQNEAQ (reference sequence). The CDR3 extends over 12 amino acids. CDR3: CASSGQSQGAFF. In nucleotides, the CDR3 is TGTGCCAGCAGCGGACAGAGCCAAGGAGCTTTCTTT.

This chain links TRBV29-1 with TRBJ2-7; D is unresolved. Trimming removed 5 bases at V and 4 bases at J, with 9 bases between. From germline, CDR1 is SQVTM and CDR2 ANQGSEA. The CDR3 spans 11 residues. CDR3 sequence (DNA): TGCAGCGTTTCTCAGTCATACGAGCAGTACTTC. Protein product: CSVSQSYEQYF.

This rearrangement joins TRBV30 to TRBJ2-4, with 9 bases aligning to TRBD1. There are 13 residues in the CDR3. Germline-derived CDR1 and CDR2 are GTSNPN and SVGIG (reference sequence). V lost 3 bases to trimming and J lost 6 bases; unmatched junction nucleotides: 3. The CDR3 DNA reads as TGTGCCTGGAGACAGGGGGCGGGAAACATTCAGTACTTC. Protein product: CAWRQGAGNIQYF.

This chain links TRBV6-5 with TRBJ1-2, with 8 bases lining up with TRBD1. The J segment lost 8 bases and the V segment lost 5 bases, leaving 7 bases of the junction unmatched. The V gene's germline CDR1 is MNHEY and CDR2 SVGAGI. The CDR3 has 13 amino acids. The CDR3 protein is CASSPTTGDGYTF. DNA for the CDR3: TGTGCCAGCAGTCCCACGACAGGGGACGGCTACACCTTC.

The sample holds a few counts of this clone. The DNA of the CDR3 is TGTGCCAGCAGCTTAGCGGCGGGGGACATCTACGAGCAGTACTTC. It codes for CASSLAAGDIYEQYF. The rearrangement joins TRBV11-2 to TRBJ2-7; TRBD2 might be the D (7 bases). This CDR3 is built from 15 residues. CDR1 and CDR2 from the germline V gene are SGHAT and FQNNGV. Trimming took 1 base from V and 3 from J, leaving 13 bases between them. Filled out from reference TRBV11-2 and TRBJ2-7, the complete variable domain reads EAGVAQSPRYKIIEKRQSVAFWCNPISGHATLYWYQQILGQGPKLLIQFQNNGVVDDSQLPKDRFSAERLKGVDSTLKIQPAKLEDSAVYLCASSLAAGDIYEQYFGPGTRLTVT.

The rearrangement joins TRBV5-1 to TRBJ2-7, with 14 bases matching TRBD2. This CDR3 is 15 amino acids long. The trim removed 0 bases at V and 4 bases at J, leaving 0 bases unmatched. Germline V gene data show CDR1 as SGHRS and CDR2 as YFSETQ. CDR3 loop: CASSLGTSGRYEQYF. CDR3 DNA: TGCGCCAGCAGCTTGGGGACTAGCGGGAGGTACGAGCAGTACTTC. Drawing the rest from reference TRBV5-1 and TRBJ2-7, the complete variable domain is KAGVTQTPRYLIKTRGQQVTLSCSPISGHRSVSWYQQTPGQGLQFLFEYFSETQRNKGNFPGRFSGRQFSNSRSEMNVSTLELGDSALYLCASSLGTSGRYEQYFGPGTRLTVT.

V is TRBV3-1 (or the pseudogene TRBV3-2) and J is TRBJ1-6; TRBD1 might be the D (6 bases). Germline CDR1 is LGHDT and CDR2 is YNNKEL (reference sequence). The CDR3 loop spans 14 amino acids. The ends were cut back, 5 bases at V and 6 bases at J, with 11 bases in the middle. The CDR3 bases are TGTGCCAGCAGCATGGACAGACCTAATTCACCCCTCCACTTT. This gives the protein CASSMDRPNSPLHF.

The rearrangement links TRBV11-2 to TRBJ2-7, with D perhaps matching TRBD2 (5 bases). This CDR3 is built from 15 residues. Trimming took 5 bases from V and 3 from J, leaving 17 bases between them. Germline CDR1 reads SGHAT; CDR2 reads FQNNGV. The CDR3 DNA is TGTGCCAGCAGCCCCCGAGAGAGCGGCTTCTACGAGCAGTACTTC. Its protein product is CASSPRESGFYEQYF.

The chain employs TRBV6-5 and TRBJ2-5; D perhaps matches TRBD2 (5 bases). V was trimmed by 0 bases and J by 5 bases, leaving 13 bases between them. The germline CDR1 and CDR2 sequences are MNHEY and SVGAGI. CDR3 size: 15 residues. The CDR3 reads CASSYSNGVGETQYF. The CDR3 bases are TGTGCCAGCAGTTACTCGAACGGGGTGGGGGAGACCCAGTACTTC.

The V gene is TRBV6-5, the J gene TRBJ1-5, with D hard to call. Deletions cut 7 bases from V and 11 bases from J, with 15 bases between. In germline, CDR1 is MNHEY, CDR2 SVGAGI. The CDR3 totals 12 residues. Here the CDR3 reads CASMSGGLAQHF. The DNA for the CDR3 is TGTGCCAGCATGTCGGGCGGGCTGGCCCAGCATTTT.

J is TRBJ1-1 and V is TRBV29-1; 10 bases fit TRBD1. Per the germline V gene, CDR1 is SQVTM and CDR2 is ANQGSEA. The V gene end was trimmed by 6 bases and the J gene end by 4 bases; junction bases not matched to a gene: 2. This CDR3 comprises 12 residues. The CDR3 DNA reads as TGCAGCGTCAGGACAGGGGGCACTGAAGCTTTCTTT. Encoded protein: CSVRTGGTEAFF.

The chain is built from TRBV11-2 and TRBJ2-1; 11 bases fit TRBD2. This CDR3 contains 15 residues. From germline, CDR1 is SGHAT and CDR2 FQNNGV. V lost 6 bases and J lost 8; bases outside the gene matches: 9. CDR3: CASSDSGGAGDEQFF. The DNA of the CDR3 is TGTGCCAGCAGTGATAGCGGGGGGGCCGGGGATGAGCAGTTCTTC.

V is TRBV2 and J is TRBJ1-2; no clear D. Trimming left V 5 bases short and J 8 bases short, with 12 bases between. Germline V gives CDR1 SNHLY, CDR2 FYNNEI. This CDR3 is built from 12 residues. The CDR3 reads CASSSYSDGYTF. The DNA of the CDR3 is TGTGCCAGCAGTAGCTACAGTGACGGCTACACCTTC.

The table lists this clone with a count of one. This chain connects TRBV5-6 to TRBJ1-1, with 7 bases identical to TRBD1. Germline V lookup: CDR1 SGHDT, CDR2 YYEEEE. The CDR3 has 11 amino acids. Trimming took 3 bases from V and 11 from J; bases not matched to a gene: 4. The CDR3 here is CASSWGTDAFF. CDR3 coding DNA: TGTGCCAGCAGCTGGGGGACAGATGCTTTCTTT.

The chain combines TRBV13 with TRBJ1-1; TRBD1 matches 7 bases. CDR1 and CDR2 from the germline V gene are PRHDT and FYEKMQ (reference sequence). This CDR3 has 13 amino acids. The junction had 11 bases not matched to a gene; V was cut back by 5 bases and J by 11 bases. The CDR3 nucleotides read TGTGCCAGCAGCACCTTTAAGGGGGCGCCGGCTTTCTTT. It translates to CASSTFKGAPAFF.

The chain joins TRBV27 to TRBJ2-3; perhaps TRBD2 as D (6 bases). V shed 1 base and J shed 5 bases, with 19 bases lying between them. This CDR3 comprises 17 residues. CDR1 and CDR2 from the germline V gene are MNHEY and SMNVEV (reference sequence). In DNA form, the CDR3 reads TGTGCCAGCAGTTTATTCCTCGTGGCGGGGAGTGGAGATACGCAGTATTTT. Amino acids: CASSLFLVAGSGDTQYF.

The chain combines TRBV5-4 with TRBJ2-7, with D tentatively TRBD1 (6 bases). Trimming took 4 bases from V and 2 from J, leaving 13 bases between them. Germline CDR1 and CDR2: SGHNT and YYREEE (reference sequence). The CDR3 sequence is 14 residues long. The CDR3 reads CASSPDSPPYEQYF. In DNA form, the CDR3 reads TGTGCCAGCAGCCCGGACAGTCCCCCCTACGAGCAGTACTTC.